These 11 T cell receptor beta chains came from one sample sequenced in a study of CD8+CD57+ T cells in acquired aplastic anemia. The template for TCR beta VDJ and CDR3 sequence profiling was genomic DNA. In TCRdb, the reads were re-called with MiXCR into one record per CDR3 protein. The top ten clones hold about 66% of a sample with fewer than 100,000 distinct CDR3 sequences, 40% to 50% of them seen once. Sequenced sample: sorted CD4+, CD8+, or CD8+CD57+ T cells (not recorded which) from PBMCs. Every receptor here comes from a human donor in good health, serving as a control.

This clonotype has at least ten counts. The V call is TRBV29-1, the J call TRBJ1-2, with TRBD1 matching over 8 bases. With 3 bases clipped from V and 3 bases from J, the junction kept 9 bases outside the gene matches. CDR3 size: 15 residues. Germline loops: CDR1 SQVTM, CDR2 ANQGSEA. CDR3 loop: CSVDVVGQGDYGYTF. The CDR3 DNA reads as TGCAGCGTTGATGTCGTTGGACAGGGAGACTATGGCTACACCTTC.

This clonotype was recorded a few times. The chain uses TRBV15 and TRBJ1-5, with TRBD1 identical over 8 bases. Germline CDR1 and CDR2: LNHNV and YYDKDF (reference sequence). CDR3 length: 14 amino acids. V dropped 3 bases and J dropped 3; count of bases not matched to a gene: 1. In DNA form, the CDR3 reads TGTGCCACCAGCAGGACAGGGGACAATCAGCCCCAGCATTTT. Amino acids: CATSRTGDNQPQHF. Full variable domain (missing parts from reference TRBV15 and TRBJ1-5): DAMVIQNPRYQVTQFGKPVTLSCSQTLNHNVMYWYQQKSSQAPKLLFHYYDKDFNNEADTPDNFQSRRPNTSFCFLDIRSPGLGDTAMYLCATSRTGDNQPQHFGDGTRLSIL.

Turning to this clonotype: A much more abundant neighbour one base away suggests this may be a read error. Written as DNA, the CDR3 is TGTGCCTGGAGCTCCGAGAGCAACTACGAGCAGTACTTC. It specifies CAWSSESNYEQYF. The genes are TRBV30 and TRBJ2-7, with unresolved D. CDR1 and CDR2 (germline): GTSNPN, SVGIG (reference sequence). The V end was cut by 3 bases, the J end by 3 bases, with 12 bases between. The CDR3 totals 13 residues.

Here the CDR3 reads CASTNRDTEAFF. The DNA for the CDR3 is TGTGCCAGCACCAACAGGGACACTGAAGCTTTCTTT. V usage is TRBV7-9 and J usage is TRBJ1-1; TRBD1 is a possible D gene (6 bases). V lost 7 bases to trimming and J lost 3 bases, with 9 bases between them. Germline assignment: CDR1 SEHNR and CDR2 FQNEAQ (reference sequence). There are 12 residues in the CDR3.

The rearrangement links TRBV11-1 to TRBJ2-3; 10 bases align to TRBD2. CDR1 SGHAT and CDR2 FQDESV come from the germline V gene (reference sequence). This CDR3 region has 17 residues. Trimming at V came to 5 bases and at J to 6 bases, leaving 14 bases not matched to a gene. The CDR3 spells CASSQLGLAGAGDTQYF. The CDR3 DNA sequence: TGTGCCAGCAGCCAGCTGGGCCTAGCGGGAGCGGGTGATACGCAGTATTTT. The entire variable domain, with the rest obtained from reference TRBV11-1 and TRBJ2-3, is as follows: EAEVAQSPRYKITEKSQAVAFWCDPISGHATLYWYRQILGQGPELLVQFQDESVVDDSQLPKDRFSAERLKGVDSTLKIQPAELGDSAMYLCASSQLGLAGAGDTQYFGPGTRLTVL.

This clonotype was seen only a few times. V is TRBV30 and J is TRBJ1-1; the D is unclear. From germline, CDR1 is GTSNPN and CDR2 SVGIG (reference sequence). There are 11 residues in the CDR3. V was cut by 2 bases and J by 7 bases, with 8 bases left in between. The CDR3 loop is CAWSTRNEAFF. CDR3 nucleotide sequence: TGTGCCTGGAGTACCAGGAATGAAGCTTTCTTT.

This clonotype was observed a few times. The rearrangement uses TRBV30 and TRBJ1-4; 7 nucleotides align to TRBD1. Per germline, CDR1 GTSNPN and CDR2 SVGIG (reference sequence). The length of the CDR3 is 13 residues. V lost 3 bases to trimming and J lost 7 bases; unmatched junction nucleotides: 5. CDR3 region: CAWRSRGGEKLFF. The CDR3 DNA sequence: TGTGCCTGGAGATCCAGGGGGGGTGAAAAACTGTTTTTT.

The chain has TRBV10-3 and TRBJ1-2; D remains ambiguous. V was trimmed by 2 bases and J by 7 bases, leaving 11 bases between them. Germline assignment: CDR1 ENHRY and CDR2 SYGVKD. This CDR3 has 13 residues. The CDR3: CAISEVGLGGYTF. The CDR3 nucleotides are TGTGCCATCAGTGAGGTGGGCCTCGGTGGCTACACCTTC.

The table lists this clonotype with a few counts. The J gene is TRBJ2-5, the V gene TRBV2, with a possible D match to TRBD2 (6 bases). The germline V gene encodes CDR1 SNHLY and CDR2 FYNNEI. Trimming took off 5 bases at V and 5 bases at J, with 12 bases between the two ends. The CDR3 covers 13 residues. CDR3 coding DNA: TGTGCCAGCAGTCAGGGTGCGGGGGAGACCCAGTACTTC. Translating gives CASSQGAGETQYF.

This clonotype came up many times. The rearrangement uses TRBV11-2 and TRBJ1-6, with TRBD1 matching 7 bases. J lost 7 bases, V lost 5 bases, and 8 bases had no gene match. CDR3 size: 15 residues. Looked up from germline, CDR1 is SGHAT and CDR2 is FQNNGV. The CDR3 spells CASSDPGTDNSPLHF. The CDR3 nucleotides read TGTGCCAGCAGCGACCCCGGGACAGACAATTCACCCCTCCACTTT. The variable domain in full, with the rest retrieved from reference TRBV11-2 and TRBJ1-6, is EAGVAQSPRYKIIEKRQSVAFWCNPISGHATLYWYQQILGQGPKLLIQFQNNGVVDDSQLPKDRFSAERLKGVDSTLKIQPAKLEDSAVYLCASSDPGTDNSPLHFGNGTRLTVT.

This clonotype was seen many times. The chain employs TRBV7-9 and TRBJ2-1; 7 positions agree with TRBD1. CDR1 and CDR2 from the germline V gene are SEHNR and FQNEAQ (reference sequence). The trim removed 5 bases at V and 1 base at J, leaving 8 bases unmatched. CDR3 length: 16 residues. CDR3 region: CASSPRTGGSYNEQFF. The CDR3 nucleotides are TGTGCCAGCAGCCCTAGGACAGGTGGGTCCTACAATGAGCAGTTCTTC.